This paragraph reports one T cell receptor (beta chain). The antigen is undetermined. The missing CDR3 end, 3 residues past where the read stops, is filled in from the germline J gene. The data stem from a study of T cell clonality in common variable immunodeficiency. The study, taken as a whole, reports: Shared TCRbeta clones were fewer between CVID subjects than controls. Reportedly, TCR beta sequences from common variable immunodeficiency showed fewer deletions and N-nucleotide insertions.

The assay was immunoSEQ multiplex PCR, and TCRdb's table has in-frame clones only and misses some. The sample shows tens of thousands of clones, none of them appearing just once. Trimming cost V 10 bases and J 8 bases; bases outside gene matches: 11. From germline, CDR1 is LNHDA and CDR2 SQIVND (reference sequence). The CDR3 is made up of 14 amino acids. The chain uses TRBV19 and TRBJ2-1, with 10 bases matching TRBD2. The sequenced material came from peripheral blood mononuclear cells. The clonotype originates from a human donor with common variable immunodeficiency. This CDR3 reads CATSQRGGWDEQFF. The sequenced CDR3 bases are TGTGCCACTTCCCAGCGGGGGGGCTGGGATGAG.